Listed here are 10 T cell receptor beta chains from one sample, sequenced in a study of cytomegalovirus exposure and HLA in healthy donors. Only in-frame clones appear in the TCRdb table, and some are missing; sequencing was by immunoSEQ multiplex PCR. The repertoire consists of around 54,000 clones, with approximately 89% occurring once and the leading ten covering around 9.2%. Input material: PBMCs. These receptors were collected from a woman younger than 30 in good health and CMV-seropositive.

This clone came up a few times. The V and J genes are TRBV19 and TRBJ1-2; TRBD1 matches at 10 bases. Germline-derived CDR1 and CDR2 are LNHDA and SQIVND (reference sequence). The CDR3 is 15 residues long. V gave up 4 bases and J gave up 4 bases; unmatched junction bases: 6. The CDR3, as DNA: TGTGCCAGTAGTAAACCCGGGACAGGGGTCTATGGCTACACCTTC. It yields the protein CASSKPGTGVYGYTF.

Comment on this clone: A junction boundary mismatches the germline segment, possibly from a read error. The V gene is TRBV6-5, the J gene TRBJ1-5, with 7 bases identical to TRBD1. Germline lookup yields CDR1 MNHEY and CDR2 SVGAGI. The CDR3 covers 15 residues. CDR3 nucleotide sequence: TGTGCCATCAGTAGTTCCGGGACAGCCAATCAGCCCCAGCATTTT. This sequence encodes CAISSSGTANQPQHF.

This clone was picked up one time. V usage is TRBV30 and J usage is TRBJ2-1, with 12 positions matching TRBD1. The germline V gene has CDR1 GTSNPN and CDR2 SVGIG (reference sequence). The length of the CDR3 is 15 residues. Losses at the gene ends were 5 bases for V and 8 bases for J; bases not matched to a gene: 10. The CDR3 loop reads CAWALGTGGVDEQFF. CDR3 coding DNA: TGTGCCTGGGCGTTGGGGACAGGGGGCGTGGATGAGCAGTTCTTC.

The chain is built from TRBV4-1 and TRBJ2-5, with no clear D. The CDR3 loop spans 14 amino acids. CDR1 MGHRA and CDR2 YSYEKL come from the germline V gene. Trimming took 5 bases from V and 4 from J, leaving 14 bases between them. The CDR3 is CASSTRQWVETQYF. In nucleotides, the CDR3 is TGCGCCAGCAGCACACGACAATGGGTAGAGACCCAGTACTTC.

The chain carries TRBV6-4 and TRBJ2-2, with a tentative D call TRBD1 (5 bases). This CDR3 is built from 14 residues. In germline, CDR1 is MRHNA, CDR2 SNTAGT. Trimming left V 4 bases short and J 1 base short, with 7 bases between. The CDR3 bases are TGTGCCAGCAGTGTCCAGGGGAACACCGGGGAGCTGTTTTTT. Translation: CASSVQGNTGELFF.

The V gene is TRBV18, the J gene TRBJ2-7; 7 bases map to TRBD1. Trimming removed 2 bases from V and 3 bases from J; junction bases left unmatched: 4. Germline-derived CDR1 and CDR2 are KGHSH and LQKENI. This CDR3 is built from 14 residues. CDR3 in amino acids: CASSPVGTDYEQYF. As DNA, the CDR3 is TGTGCCAGCTCACCAGTGGGGACAGACTACGAGCAGTACTTC.

The chain uses TRBV6-5 and TRBJ2-7; 10 nucleotides agree with TRBD1. The CDR3 length is 15 residues. The V and J ends lost 7 bases and 4 bases, in that order; junction bases with no gene match: 10. CDR1 is MNHEY and CDR2 is SVGAGI in the germline V gene. This chain's CDR3 is CASKIRQGASYEQYF. Here the CDR3 DNA reads TGTGCCAGCAAAATTAGACAGGGGGCTAGTTACGAGCAGTACTTC.

The V gene is TRBV6-6, the J gene TRBJ1-1; possibly TRBD1 for D (6 bases). CDR1 is MNHNY, CDR2 SVGAGI, per germline (reference sequence). CDR3 length: 14 residues. V dropped 6 bases and J dropped 0 bases, with 11 bases sitting between them. CDR3 protein: CASSPGVLNTEAFF. The CDR3 nucleotides are TGTGCCAGCAGCCCAGGGGTTTTGAACACTGAAGCTTTCTTT.

This rearrangement joins TRBV9 to TRBJ2-2; D uncertain. Trimming removed 0 bases at V and 1 base at J, with 4 bases between. This CDR3 has 14 amino acids. The germline V gene encodes CDR1 SGDLS and CDR2 YYNGEE. The CDR3 loop is CASSVVMNTGELFF. In nucleotides, the CDR3 is TGTGCCAGCAGCGTAGTAATGAACACCGGGGAGCTGTTTTTT. Based on the CDR3 plus reference TRBV9 and TRBJ2-2, the full variable domain is DSGVTQTPKHLITATGQRVTLRCSPRSGDLSVYWYQQSLDQGLQFLIQYYNGEERAKGNILERFSAQQFPDLHSELNLSSLELGDSALYFCASSVVMNTGELFFGEGSRLTVL.

J is TRBJ1-2 and V is TRBV19; 10 positions match TRBD1. The V segment lost 6 bases and the J segment 2 bases; nucleotides outside the gene matches: 6. Germline loops: CDR1 LNHDA, CDR2 SQIVND (reference sequence). CDR3 length: 15 amino acids. The CDR3 here is CASRTGGSVNYGYTF. The CDR3 DNA is TGTGCCAGTAGGACAGGGGGCTCGGTGAACTATGGCTACACCTTC. Filled out from reference TRBV19 and TRBJ1-2, the complete variable domain reads DGGITQSPKYLFRKEGQNVTLSCEQNLNHDAMYWYRQDPGQGLRLIYYSQIVNDFQKGDIAEGYSVSREKKESFPLTVTSAQKNPTAFYLCASRTGGSVNYGYTFGSGTRLTVV.